This T cell receptor (beta chain) was identified in a study of T cells in Graves' hyperthyroidism and ophthalmopathy. V lost 2 bases to trimming and J lost 7 bases, with 8 bases between them. The germline V gene has CDR1 SQVTM and CDR2 ANQGSEA. The CDR3 sequence is 11 residues long. TCR beta CDR3 regions were amplified from RNA. The study used the HTBI primer set for a first-round RT-PCR of the TCR CDR3. TCRdb analysed the multiplex PCR reads with MiXCR anew, one entry per CDR3 protein. The sample records around 690,000 distinct CDR3 sequences, about a fifth being singletons. The material sequenced was blood. The genes are TRBV29-1 and TRBJ1-2, with a tentative D call TRBD1 (5 bases). The receptor was isolated from a man in his thirties or forties with Graves' ophthalmopathy. The CDR3 DNA reads TGCAGCGTTGAAACGAGGGGTGGCTACACCTTC. Translated, it gives CSVETRGGYTF.